This T cell receptor beta chain was found in a study of blood T cell repertoires in COVID-19. Some clones are missing from TCRdb's copy, which holds only in-frame ones; the method was immunoSEQ multiplex PCR. The table records 80,000 to 95,000 clones, around 84% of them present only once. Sample: peripheral blood. The sequence derives from a man older than 75 with acute or convalescent COVID-19.

The CDR3 DNA follows: TGTGCCAGCAGCCAAGATCTGGCGGGAGGTACAGATACGCAGTATTTT. Its translation is CASSQDLAGGTDTQYF. V is TRBV3-1 (or the pseudogene TRBV3-2) and J is TRBJ2-3; 8 bases match TRBD2. Germline V gene lookup returns CDR1 LGHDT and CDR2 YNNKEL (reference sequence). V was pared by 0 bases and J by 3 bases, with 5 bases of the junction left unmatched. This CDR3 is 16 amino acids long.